The TCR beta chain described here comes from a study of blood T cell repertoires in COVID-19. Across the whole study: Samples representing acute and convalescent COVID-19 were sourced from the United States, Italy and Spain.

This CDR3 has 12 residues. The ends were cut back, 1 base at V and 9 bases at J, with 10 bases in the middle. Germline CDR1 is SGHDN and CDR2 is FVKESK. TCRdb keeps only in-frame clones here, not all; method: immunoSEQ multiplex PCR. Of some 68,000 clones listed, roughly nine tenths were seen once; the top ten hold roughly 4%. The specimen sequenced was peripheral blood. The chain joins TRBV14 to TRBJ2-7; D is uncertain. This receptor was obtained from a man aged 45-65 years with active COVID-19. CDR3 region: CASSQAFTVQYF. The CDR3 DNA reads as TGTGCCAGCAGCCAAGCTTTTACAGTGCAGTACTTC.